This passage covers 25 T cell receptor beta chains from one sample sequenced in a study of CD8 T cells in Susac syndrome. Random hexamers primed reverse transcription of 0.5 to 1 ug RNA. One entry per CDR3 protein, called by TCRdb with MiXCR from the immunoSEQ multiplex PCR reads. Of roughly 80,000 distinct CDR3 sequences listed, roughly 90% are singletons. Sequenced sample: CD8+ T cells from PBMCs. The source is a human donor with multiple sclerosis.

The chain has TRBV5-1 and TRBJ2-7; tentatively, D is TRBD1 or TRBD2 (6 bases each). Trimming removed 0 bases at V and 3 bases at J, with 16 bases between. This CDR3 has 16 amino acids. Germline CDR1 and CDR2: SGHRS and YFSETQ. CDR3 in DNA: TGCGCCAGCAGCTTGGGGGGGGCGACACGGATCTACGAGCAGTACTTC. It yields the protein CASSLGGATRIYEQYF.

This chain joins TRBV20-1 and TRBJ2-7; 10 nucleotides agree with TRBD1. After removal of 1 base from V and 4 bases from J, the junction contained 10 bases not matched to a gene. Germline V CDR1 and CDR2: DFQATT, SNEGSKA (reference sequence). This CDR3 is 16 amino acids long. CDR3 region: CSARAPTGGELYEQYF. Here the CDR3 DNA reads TGCAGTGCTAGAGCCCCGACAGGGGGCGAACTATACGAGCAGTACTTC.

V gene TRBV24-1 combines with J gene TRBJ2-1, with 10 bases identical to TRBD2. This CDR3 is 15 amino acids long. Germline assignment: CDR1 KGHDR and CDR2 SFDVKD. Losses at the gene ends were 3 bases for V and 8 bases for J; bases not matched to a gene: 6. The CDR3 sequence is CATSDPSGSGYEQFF. The CDR3 DNA follows: TGTGCCACCAGTGATCCTAGCGGGAGTGGCTATGAGCAGTTCTTC.

V gene TRBV19 combines with J gene TRBJ2-7; possible D gene TRBD2, 5 bases. This CDR3 region has 12 residues. The germline gives CDR1 LNHDA, CDR2 SQIVND (reference sequence). V was trimmed by 5 bases and J by 0 bases, leaving 5 bases between them. The CDR3 protein is CASSAGSYEQYF. The CDR3 DNA follows: TGTGCCAGTAGTGCGGGCTCCTACGAGCAGTACTTC.

The chain uses TRBV12-3 or TRBV12-4 and TRBJ1-2, with D perhaps TRBD1 (5 bases). The V end was cut by 4 bases, the J end by 6 bases, with 9 bases between. The length of the CDR3 is 12 residues. CDR3 amino acids: CASSSGRDGYTF. The CDR3 DNA reads as TGTGCCAGCAGTTCGGGACGTGATGGCTACACCTTC.

The rearrangement joins TRBV12-3 or TRBV12-4 to TRBJ2-3; either TRBD1 or TRBD2 may supply D (5 bases each). Between the trimmed V and J ends, which lost 11 bases and 3 bases, there was a span of 15 bases. The CDR3 runs 13 residues. The DNA of the CDR3 is TGTGCCTGTAGGGACCTGAGAACAGATACGCAGTATTTT. It translates to CACRDLRTDTQYF.

The chain links TRBV2 to TRBJ2-2; D possibly corresponds to TRBD1 (6 bases). V lost 8 bases and J 0 bases, leaving 13 bases between the germline ends. The length of the CDR3 is 15 residues. In germline, CDR1 is SNHLY, CDR2 FYNNEI. In nucleotides, the CDR3 is TGTGCCAGCCTGGCCGGGACAACGAACACCGGGGAGCTGTTTTTT. Translation gives CASLAGTTNTGELFF.

Regarding this clonotype: A read error may produce the germline difference seen at one junction end. V and J are TRBV5-1 and TRBJ1-1; D is undetermined. CDR3 length: 14 amino acids. The germline gives CDR1 SGHRS, CDR2 YFSETQ. CDR3 sequence: CASSFENMNTEVFF. The CDR3 coding sequence is TGCGCCAGCAGCTTCGAGAACATGAACACTGAAGTTTTCTTT.

The sample holds a few counts of this clonotype. The rearrangement uses TRBV12-5 and TRBJ1-1; a weak D match, TRBD1 (5 bases). This CDR3 is built from 13 residues. The V end was cut by 4 bases, the J end by 1 base, with 7 bases between. Germline CDR1 reads LGHNT; CDR2 reads FRNRAP. CDR3 in amino acids: CASGWGGNTEAFF. CDR3 sequence (DNA): TGTGCTAGTGGTTGGGGCGGGAACACTGAAGCTTTCTTT.

The chain couples TRBV28 to TRBJ1-5; possible D gene TRBD1, 6 bases. Trimming took 6 bases from V and 2 from J, leaving 20 bases between them. CDR3 length: 17 amino acids. The germline V gene encodes CDR1 MDHEN and CDR2 SYDVKM. CDR3: CASRPGTVGGGNQPQHF. DNA of the CDR3: TGTGCCAGCAGACCCGGGACGGTGGGGGGCGGCAATCAGCCCCAGCATTTT.

CDR3 protein: CASSQSTRSTDTQYF. DNA for the CDR3: TGTGCCAGCAGCCAGAGTACCCGGAGCACAGATACGCAGTATTTT. The J gene is TRBJ2-3, the V gene TRBV11-2; D gene uncertain. The germline gives CDR1 SGHAT, CDR2 FQNNGV. The CDR3 extends over 15 amino acids. V was shortened by 5 bases and J by 0 bases, with 12 bases between the two germline ends.

V is TRBV27 and J is TRBJ2-1, with D maybe TRBD1 (6 bases). CDR1 MNHEY and CDR2 SMNVEV come from the germline V gene (reference sequence). The CDR3 consists of 12 residues. Trimming took 4 bases from V and 9 from J, leaving 10 bases between them. CDR3 DNA: TGTGCCAGCAGTTCATCAGGGGTTGAGCAGTTCTTC. This sequence encodes CASSSSGVEQFF.

This sequence joins TRBV4-1 and TRBJ2-7, with 8 bases lining up with TRBD2. V dropped 0 bases and J dropped 3; count of bases not matched to a gene: 1. Germline V gene data show CDR1 as MGHRA and CDR2 as YSYEKL. This CDR3 region has 14 residues. The CDR3 region is CASSQDTSGYEQYF. CDR3 coding DNA: TGCGCCAGCAGCCAAGATACTAGCGGCTACGAGCAGTACTTC.

CDR3 sequence reads: CASSLPWTQETQYF. CDR3 DNA sequence: TGTGCCAGCAGCTTGCCTTGGACACAAGAGACCCAGTACTTC. The gene calls are TRBV5-6 and TRBJ2-5; maybe TRBD1 (5 bases). V lost 1 base and J 2 bases, leaving 9 bases between the germline ends. The CDR3 has 14 residues. CDR1 is SGHDT, CDR2 YYEEEE, per germline.

The genes are TRBV27 and TRBJ2-7, with D perhaps TRBD1 or TRBD2 (5 bases each). In germline, CDR1 is MNHEY, CDR2 SMNVEV (reference sequence). V was shortened by 5 bases and J by 3 bases, with 14 bases between the two germline ends. This CDR3 spans 14 amino acids. The CDR3 nucleotides read TGTGCCAGCAGTCCATCGGGACGCTACTACGAGCAGTACTTC. It specifies CASSPSGRYYEQYF.

The V call is TRBV5-1, the J call TRBJ2-2, with D possibly TRBD1 on 6 matching bases. The CDR3 length is 16 residues. CDR1 and CDR2 (germline): SGHRS, YFSETQ. The V gene lost 4 bases and the J gene lost 0 bases, with 13 bases spanning the gap. The CDR3 loop is CASSASGESNTGELFF. The CDR3 nucleotides are TGCGCCAGCAGCGCATCAGGGGAGTCGAACACCGGGGAGCTGTTTTTT.

J is TRBJ2-1 and V is TRBV12-3 or TRBV12-4; 11 nucleotides line up with TRBD2. V gave up 5 bases and J gave up 10 bases; unmatched junction bases: 13. The CDR3 sequence is 16 residues long. This chain's CDR3 is CASSPPGTSGSDEQFF. The CDR3 DNA reads as TGTGCCAGCAGTCCCCCCGGAACTAGCGGGAGTGACGAGCAGTTCTTC.

The chain uses TRBV4-1 and TRBJ1-1; TRBD1 is a possible D gene (5 bases). The germline V and J ends were trimmed by 4 bases and 1 base, with 13 bases remaining between them. This CDR3 comprises 15 residues. The germline V gene encodes CDR1 MGHRA and CDR2 YSYEKL. This chain's CDR3 is CASSLSGTANTEAFF. As DNA, the CDR3 is TGCGCCAGCAGCCTATCGGGGACGGCGAACACTGAAGCTTTCTTT.

The chain combines TRBV28 with TRBJ1-5; 8 bases agree with TRBD1. CDR1 and CDR2 from the germline V gene are MDHEN and SYDVKM. Trimming at V came to 6 bases and at J to 2 bases, leaving 3 bases not matched to a gene. CDR3 length equals 14 residues. The CDR3 sequence: CASSQTGGNQPQHF. The CDR3 DNA is TGTGCCAGCAGCCAGACAGGGGGCAATCAGCCCCAGCATTTT.

The chain couples TRBV5-6 to TRBJ2-7; D is possibly TRBD2 (5 bases). The V end was cut by 4 bases, the J end by 0 bases, with 14 bases between. This CDR3 contains 15 residues. CDR1 is SGHDT and CDR2 is YYEEEE in the germline V gene. The CDR3 sequence is CASSIRTYFSYEQYF. The CDR3 DNA follows: TGTGCCAGCAGCATTCGGACTTACTTCTCCTACGAGCAGTACTTC. The whole variable domain, filled in from reference TRBV5-6 and TRBJ2-7, reads DAGVTQSPTHLIKTRGQQVTLRCSPKSGHDTVSWYQQALGQGPQFIFQYYEEEERQRGNFPDRFSGHQFPNYSSELNVNALLLGDSALYLCASSIRTYFSYEQYFGPGTRLTVT.

With respect to this clonotype: One end of the junction varies from germline; a read error may be responsible. The chain has TRBV11-2 and TRBJ2-7, with 8 bases identical to TRBD2. The CDR3 contains 16 residues. CDR1 is SGHAT and CDR2 is FQNNGV in the germline V gene. CDR3 sequence: CASSLEVAGLTDEQYF. As DNA, the CDR3 is TGTGCCAGCAGCCTAGAGGTAGCGGGACTCACCGACGAGCAGTACTTC.

This chain uses TRBV18 with TRBJ2-3, with 7 nucleotides matching TRBD1. Germline assignment: CDR1 KGHSH and CDR2 LQKENI. With V trimmed by 1 base and J by 5 bases, 9 bases remained unmatched. The CDR3 is made up of 16 amino acids. CDR3 loop: CASSPRGTEWGDTQYF. The CDR3, as DNA: TGTGCCAGCTCACCACGGGGGACAGAATGGGGAGATACGCAGTATTTT. The full variable domain, in which reference TRBV18 and TRBJ2-3 provide the parts outside the CDR3, is NAGVMQNPRHLVRRRGQEARLRCSPMKGHSHVYWYRQLPEEGLKFMVYLQKENIIDESGMPKERFSAEFPKEGPSILRIQQVVRGDSAAYFCASSPRGTEWGDTQYFGPGTRLTVL.

This chain uses TRBV3-1 with TRBJ2-6; unclear D gene. V was cut by 8 bases and J by 4 bases, with 15 bases left in between. Germline V gives CDR1 LGHDT, CDR2 YNNKEL (reference sequence). This CDR3 is built from 15 residues. The DNA for the CDR3 is TGTGCCAGCGGAAGGACGGACGTGGGGGCCAACGTCCTGACTTTC. It specifies CASGRTDVGANVLTF.

For the CDR3, the DNA is TGTGCCAGCAGCTTAAGGGGACTAGCGGAAAACAATGAGCAGTTCTTC. Its translation: CASSLRGLAENNEQFF. The chain uses TRBV13 and TRBJ2-1; 11 nucleotides line up with TRBD2. V lost 2 bases to trimming and J lost 5 bases; unmatched junction nucleotides: 5. The germline CDR1 and CDR2 sequences are PRHDT and FYEKMQ (reference sequence). The CDR3 extends over 16 amino acids.

This chain links TRBV4-3 with TRBJ2-7; D is unclear. Trimming cost V 0 bases and J 0 bases, with 12 bases left between them. Germline CDR1 reads LGHNA; CDR2 reads YSLEER. This CDR3 region has 16 residues. CDR3 protein: CASSQELSESSYEQYF. In nucleotides, the CDR3 is TGCGCCAGCAGCCAAGAACTGAGCGAGAGCTCCTACGAGCAGTACTTC.